This T cell receptor beta chain was sequenced during a study of Ad26.COV2.S vaccination and SARS-CoV-2 variants. Turning to the study itself: The study gave Ad26.COV2.S intramuscularly, once or twice 56 days apart. Overall study results and limits: Vaccine and placebo recipients had comparable breadth of non-spike TCRs. Possibly, TCR breadth and depth analyses underestimated total T cell responses.

Comment on this clone: The antigen is not known.

Stated treatment: around 19 received Ad26.COV2.S at low or high dose, single or two shots; several received placebo; per-sample allocation not given. Specimen acquisition occurred on day 63 following the initial vaccine or placebo injection. With V trimmed by 3 bases and J by 3 bases, 4 bases remained unmatched. Germline V gene lookup returns CDR1 SGHNT and CDR2 YYREEE (reference sequence). The CDR3 is made up of 15 amino acids. Profiled with immunoSEQ multiplex PCR; TCRdb holds only in-frame clones, not every one. The data show 350,000 to 500,000 clones, with less than 95% seen just once and approximately 4.5% held by the top ten.

The genes are TRBV5-4 and TRBJ2-2, with 8 positions matching TRBD2. The sequence was obtained from a person between 18 and 59 years old who received the Ad26.COV2.S COVID-19 vaccine or a placebo. This sample comprised peripheral blood, obtained in a trial of Ad26.COV2.S vaccine versus placebo. The CDR3 sequence is CASSSETSDTGELFF. CDR3 bases: TGTGCCAGCAGCTCCGAGACTAGCGACACCGGGGAGCTGTTTTTT.